This TCR beta chain was retrieved from a study of T cell responses to AZD1222 COVID-19 vaccine. The wider study: Timing groups of about 4 and about 12 weeks for second doses were pooled.

A single count supports this clone. The antigen is undetermined. Study results and caveats: Increases in Spike-specific TCR breadth and depth were seen after two AZD1222 doses. Possibly, clonal diversity was underestimated; donors were largely white British and included more females. Repertoires were collected only later (after the peak T cell response had occurred).

Assay used: immunoSEQ multiplex PCR; TCRdb lists only in-frame clones, some missing. Here the sample spans about 130,000 clones, just over 85% being singletons. This CDR3 spans 15 amino acids. V lost 0 bases and J 3 bases, leaving 11 bases between the germline ends. The germline CDR1 and CDR2 sequences are SGHNT and YYREEE (reference sequence). The TCR sequence derives from an adult in good health. The sample in question was peripheral blood, obtained on day 0 of AZD1222 vaccination. The V and J genes are TRBV5-4 and TRBJ2-3; D gene ambiguous. CDR3 DNA: TGTGCCAGCAGCTTGGCCGTGAAGTTAACAGATACGCAGTATTTT. It codes for CASSLAVKLTDTQYF.